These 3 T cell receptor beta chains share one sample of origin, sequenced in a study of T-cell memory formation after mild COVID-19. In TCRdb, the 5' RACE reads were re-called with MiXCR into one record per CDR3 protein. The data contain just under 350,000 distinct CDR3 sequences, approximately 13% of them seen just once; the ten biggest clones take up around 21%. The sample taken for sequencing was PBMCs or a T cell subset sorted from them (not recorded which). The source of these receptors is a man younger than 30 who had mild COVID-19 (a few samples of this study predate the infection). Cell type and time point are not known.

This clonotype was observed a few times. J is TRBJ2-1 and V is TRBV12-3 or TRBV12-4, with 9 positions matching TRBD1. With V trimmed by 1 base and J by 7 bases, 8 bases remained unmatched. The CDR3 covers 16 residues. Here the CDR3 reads CASSLETGGPENEQFF. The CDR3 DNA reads TGTGCCAGCAGTTTAGAGACAGGGGGTCCAGAGAATGAGCAGTTCTTC.

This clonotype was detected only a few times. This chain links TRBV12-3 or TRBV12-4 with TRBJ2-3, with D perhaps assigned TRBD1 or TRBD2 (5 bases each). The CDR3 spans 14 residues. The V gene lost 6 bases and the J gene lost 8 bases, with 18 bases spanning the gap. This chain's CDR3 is CASSVDSPSGTQYF. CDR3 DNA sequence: TGTGCCAGCAGCGTTGACAGCCCAAGCGGTACGCAGTATTTT.

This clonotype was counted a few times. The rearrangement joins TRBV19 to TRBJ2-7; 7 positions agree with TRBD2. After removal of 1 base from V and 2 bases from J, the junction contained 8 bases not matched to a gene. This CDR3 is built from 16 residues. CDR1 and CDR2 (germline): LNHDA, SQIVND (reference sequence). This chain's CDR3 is CASSIGGGRSAYEQYF. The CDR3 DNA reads TGTGCCAGTAGTATAGGCGGGGGAAGGTCCGCCTACGAGCAGTACTTC. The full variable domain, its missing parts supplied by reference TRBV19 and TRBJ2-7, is DGGITQSPKYLFRKEGQNVTLSCEQNLNHDAMYWYRQDPGQGLRLIYYSQIVNDFQKGDIAEGYSVSREKKESFPLTVTSAQKNPTAFYLCASSIGGGRSAYEQYFGPGTRLTVT.